These 5 T cell receptor beta chains came from one sample sequenced in a study of blood T cell repertoires in COVID-19. The assay was immunoSEQ multiplex PCR, and TCRdb's table has in-frame clones only and misses some. The repertoire holds over 200,000 clones, with roughly 89% as singletons. The sample comprised PBMCs or T cells enriched from blood (not recorded which). All receptors come from a man aged 40-55 years who had recovered from COVID-19.

The J gene is TRBJ2-5, the V gene TRBV3-1 (or the pseudogene TRBV3-2); 8 positions agree with TRBD2. From germline, CDR1 is LGHDT and CDR2 YNNKEL (reference sequence). The CDR3 has 16 amino acids. Trimming cost V 0 bases and J 5 bases; bases outside gene matches: 8. For the CDR3, the DNA is TGTGCCAGCAGCCAAGATTTACGGGAGGGCCGGGAGACCCAGTACTTC. This sequence encodes CASSQDLREGRETQYF.

V and J are TRBV28 and TRBJ1-4; tentative D call: TRBD1 (6 bases). Germline assignment: CDR1 MDHEN and CDR2 SYDVKM. The CDR3 sequence is 15 residues long. Between the trimmed V and J ends, which lost 6 bases and 10 bases, there was a span of 21 bases. The CDR3 region has the DNA TGTGCCAGCAGCCTTTGGGTGGGGGCTGGAGGAAAACTGTTTTTT. Amino acids: CASSLWVGAGGKLFF.

The V call is TRBV18, the J call TRBJ1-1; the D gene is possibly TRBD1 (6 bases). Trimming took off 3 bases at V and 2 bases at J, with 16 bases between the two ends. There are 16 residues in the CDR3. CDR1 and CDR2 from the germline V gene are KGHSH and LQKENI. The CDR3 DNA sequence: TGTGCCAGCTCACCGACTATGACAGGTGGTAACACTGAAGCTTTCTTT. It is translated as CASSPTMTGGNTEAFF.

The gene calls are TRBV19 and TRBJ1-6, with TRBD1 identical over 8 bases. V lost 3 bases to trimming and J lost 9 bases; unmatched junction nucleotides: 7. Germline loops: CDR1 LNHDA, CDR2 SQIVND (reference sequence). This CDR3 comprises 15 residues. For the CDR3, the DNA is TGTGCCAGTAGTATGGAAAACAGGGGGTTTTCACCCCTCCACTTT. This encodes CASSMENRGFSPLHF.

The CDR3 nucleotides read TGTGCCAGCAGCCAAGAGGACAGGGGCGGCGAGCAGTACTTC. Translation gives CASSQEDRGGEQYF. This rearrangement joins TRBV3-1 (or the pseudogene TRBV3-2) to TRBJ2-7; 9 nucleotides line up with TRBD1. CDR3 size: 14 residues. CDR1 and CDR2 from the germline V gene are LGHDT and YNNKEL (reference sequence). J was trimmed by 6 bases and V by 0 bases; bases with no gene match: 3.